This T cell receptor (beta chain) was sequenced in a study of T cells in Graves' hyperthyroidism and ophthalmopathy. V was pared by 8 bases and J by 7 bases, with 20 bases between. Per the germline V gene, CDR1 is MGHDK and CDR2 is SYGVNS. CDR3 length: 15 amino acids. A note on this clonotype: Its antigen is not identified.

From RNA transcripts, TCR beta CDR3 regions were amplified. A first-round RT-PCR of the TCR CDR3 used the HTBI primer set. TCRdb analysed the multiplex PCR reads with MiXCR anew, one entry per CDR3 protein. The data show around 700,000 distinct CDR3 sequences, with roughly a third seen just once and 30% to 40% held by the top ten. General study findings and limits: Stable hyperthyroidism was told apart from ophthalmopathy by a model built on 13 V-J features. Progression to ophthalmopathy was predicted a median of approximately 6.4 months early.

It was uncontrolled infection, other autoimmune disease, pregnancy or lactation that excluded patients. Over 9 ml of fresh peripheral blood supplied the PBMCs. Source material: blood. The TCR comes from a woman aged 40 to 50 with Graves' hyperthyroidism. V is TRBV25-1 and J is TRBJ1-4; D is undetermined. The CDR3 loop reads CASGTRVEGSEKLFF. The CDR3 DNA reads TGTGCCAGCGGAACTCGGGTCGAAGGGAGTGAAAAACTGTTTTTT.